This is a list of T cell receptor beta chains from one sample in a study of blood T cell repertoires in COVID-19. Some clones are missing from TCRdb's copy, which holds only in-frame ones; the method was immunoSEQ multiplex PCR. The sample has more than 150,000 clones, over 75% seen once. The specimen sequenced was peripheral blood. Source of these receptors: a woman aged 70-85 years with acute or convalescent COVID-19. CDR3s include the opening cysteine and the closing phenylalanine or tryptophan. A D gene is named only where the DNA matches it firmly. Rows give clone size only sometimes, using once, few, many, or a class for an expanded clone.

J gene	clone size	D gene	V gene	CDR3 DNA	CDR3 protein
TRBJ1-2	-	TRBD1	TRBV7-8	TGTGCCAGCAGCCCGCAGGACAGGAACTATGGCTACACCTTC	CASSPQDRNYGYTF
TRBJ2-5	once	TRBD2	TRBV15	TGTGCCACCAGCAGAGATTTGCGCGGGAGAGAGACCCAGTACTTC	CATSRDLRGRETQYF
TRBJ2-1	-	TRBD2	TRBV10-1	TGCGCCAGCAGTCCTCTAGCGGGAGGGTCAAATGAGCAGTTCTTC	CASSPLAGGSNEQFF
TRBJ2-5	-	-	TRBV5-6	TGTGCCAGCAGACTCAGGGGTGGCAGGGAGACCCAGTACTTC	CASRLRGGRETQYF
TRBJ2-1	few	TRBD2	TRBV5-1	TGCGCCAGCAGCTTGCGCGGGACTAGCGGGAGCCTCAGCTCCTACAATGAGCAGTTCTTC	CASSLRGTSGSLSSYNEQFF
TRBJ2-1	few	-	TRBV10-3	TGTGCCATCAGTACAGCCGGGACTTCCTACAATGAGCAGTTCTTC	CAISTAGTSYNEQFF
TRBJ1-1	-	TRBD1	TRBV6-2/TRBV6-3	TGTGCCAGCAGTTACGAAATAGGGGGCCCCGGAGAAACTGAAGCTTTCTTT	CASSYEIGGPGETEAFF
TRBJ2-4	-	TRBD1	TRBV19	TGTGCCAGTAGTACCCGGGACAGACTAGCCAAAAACATTCAGTACTTC	CASSTRDRLAKNIQYF
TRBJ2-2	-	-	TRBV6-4	TGTGCCAGCAGTGACAAGCCGGGAGTCTTCAACACCGGGGAGCTGTTTTTT	CASSDKPGVFNTGELFF
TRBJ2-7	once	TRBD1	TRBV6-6	TGTGCCAGCTGGGACAGCTCCTACGAGCAGTACTTC	CASWDSSYEQYF
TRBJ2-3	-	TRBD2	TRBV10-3	TGTGCCATCAGTGTTATGGGACTAGCGGGCACAGATACGCAGTATTTT	CAISVMGLAGTDTQYF
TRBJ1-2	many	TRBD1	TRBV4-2	TGTGCCAGCAGCCAAGGGCAGGGGGCGGACCATGGCTACACCTTC	CASSQGQGADHGYTF
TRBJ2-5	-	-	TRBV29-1	TGCAGCGCCAAGACAGGTACAGAGACCCAGTACTTC	CSAKTGTETQYF
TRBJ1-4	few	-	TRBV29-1	TGCAGCGTTGAGGCAGGGGTCGAAAAACTGTTTTTT	CSVEAGVEKLFF
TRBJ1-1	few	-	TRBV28	TGTGCCAGCAGACCGGGGGGTCCGGACACTGAAGCTTTCTTT	CASRPGGPDTEAFF
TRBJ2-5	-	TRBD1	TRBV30	TGTGCCTGGCAAACCGGGACAGCAATCCAAGAGACCCAGTACTTC	CAWQTGTAIQETQYF
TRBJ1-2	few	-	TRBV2	TGTGCCAGCACCCTAAGTGGGCAGGGTCACTATGGCTACACCTTC	CASTLSGQGHYGYTF
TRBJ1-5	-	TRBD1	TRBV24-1	TGTGCCACCAGTGACCCCACAGGGGATTTTAATCAGCCCCAGCATTTT	CATSDPTGDFNQPQHF
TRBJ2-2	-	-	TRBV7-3	TGTGCCAGCAGCTTAAAAGCTGCCGGGGGAAGGGACACCGGGGAGCTGTTTTTT	CASSLKAAGGRDTGELFF
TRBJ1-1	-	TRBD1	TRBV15	TGTGCCACCAGCCCACAGGGGGCACAGAACACTGAAGCTTTCTTT	CATSPQGAQNTEAFF
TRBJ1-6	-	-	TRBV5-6	TGTGCCAGCAGCTACTATCAATTTTCGAGCTCCTATAATTCACCCCTCCACTTT	CASSYYQFSSSYNSPLHF
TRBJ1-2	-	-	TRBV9	TGTGCCAGCAGCTCCATACTAAGAAGAATTGCCTTC	CASSSILRRIAF
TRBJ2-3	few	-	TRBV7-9	TGTGCCAGCAGCTTAGGCGTTGGAGCGACCCGCACAGATACGCAGTATTTT	CASSLGVGATRTDTQYF
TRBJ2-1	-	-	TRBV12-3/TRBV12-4	TGTGCTTCGGCGAGCGCCGGGAATGAGCAGTTCTTC	CASASAGNEQFF
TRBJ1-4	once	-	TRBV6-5	TGTGCCAGCAGCCGGGAGAATGAAAAACTGTTTTTT	CASSRENEKLFF
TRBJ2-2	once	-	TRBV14	TGTGCCAGCAGCCAGATCCGCGCCGGGGAGCTGTTTTTT	CASSQIRAGELFF
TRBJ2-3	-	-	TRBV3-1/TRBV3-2	TGTGCCAGCAGCCAAGAGGCGGGCACAGATACGCAGTATTTT	CASSQEAGTDTQYF
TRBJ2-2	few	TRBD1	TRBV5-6	TGTGCCAGCAGCTTTGGGACAGGGAACACCGGGGAGCTGTTTTTT	CASSFGTGNTGELFF
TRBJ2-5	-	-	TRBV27	TGTGCCAGCAGTTTATATGCGTACAGGGAAGAGACCCAGTACTTC	CASSLYAYREETQYF
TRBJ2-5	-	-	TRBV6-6	TGTGCCAGCAGTTTGGGCTATCAAGAGACCCAGTACTTC	CASSLGYQETQYF